The clone carrying this TCR beta chain was seen a handful of times. Its target is unknown. This specimen belongs to a study of T cell responses to AZD1222 COVID-19 vaccine. Study-wide findings and caveats: Of the AZD1222 recipients, only 5 or 6 were seropositive at baseline. Targeting of unmutated variant regions was reportedly seen in nearly half of spike-specific TCRs. CD4 TCRs associated with vaccination spanned spike, dominating at 160-218 and 743-854. White British donors predominated, females outnumbered males, and clonal diversity was possibly underestimated.

Germline V CDR1 and CDR2: SGHTA, FQGNSA. The CDR3 contains 14 residues. V gave up 6 bases and J gave up 4 bases; unmatched junction bases: 9. TCRdb's copy holds only in-frame clones and misses some; the assay was immunoSEQ multiplex PCR. Of some 200,000 clones detected, around nine tenths appear once; the ten largest clones hold roughly a quarter. Sample: peripheral blood, taken 28 days after the second AZD1222 dose. The chain combines TRBV7-2 with TRBJ2-7; 7 nucleotides agree with TRBD1. The sequence was obtained from an adult who received the AZD1222 COVID-19 vaccine. This chain's CDR3 is CASSGGTGVYEQYF. The CDR3 region has the DNA TGTGCCAGCAGTGGGGGAACAGGGGTGTACGAGCAGTACTTC. The whole variable domain, remainder taken from reference TRBV7-2 and TRBJ2-7, is GAGVSQSPSNKVTEKGKDVELRCDPISGHTALYWYRQSLGQGLEFLIYFQGNSAPDKSGLPSDRFSAERTGGSVSTLTIQRTQQEDSAVYLCASSGGTGVYEQYFGPGTRLTVT.